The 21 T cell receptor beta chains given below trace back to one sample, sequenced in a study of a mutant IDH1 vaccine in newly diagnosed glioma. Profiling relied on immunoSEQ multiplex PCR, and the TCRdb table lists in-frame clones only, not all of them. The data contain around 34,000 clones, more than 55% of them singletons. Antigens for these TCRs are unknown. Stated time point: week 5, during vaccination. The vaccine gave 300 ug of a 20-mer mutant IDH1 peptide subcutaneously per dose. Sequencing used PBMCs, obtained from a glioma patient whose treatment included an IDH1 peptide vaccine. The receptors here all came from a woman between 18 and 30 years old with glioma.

DNA of the CDR3: TGCGCCAGCAGCTTGGGGAGGGATAGCGGGGAGCAGTACTTC. Encoded protein: CASSLGRDSGEQYF. The rearrangement links TRBV5-1 to TRBJ2-7; 7 nucleotides align to TRBD2. CDR3 length: 14 amino acids. The germline CDR1 and CDR2 sequences are SGHRS and YFSETQ. V lost 0 bases and J lost 7; bases outside the gene matches: 7.

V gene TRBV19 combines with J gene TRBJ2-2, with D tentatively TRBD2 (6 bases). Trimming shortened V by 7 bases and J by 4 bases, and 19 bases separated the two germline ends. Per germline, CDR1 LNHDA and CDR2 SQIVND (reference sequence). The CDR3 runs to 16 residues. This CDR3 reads CASTVEPGLLTGELFF. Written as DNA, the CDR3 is TGTGCCAGTACCGTTGAGCCGGGACTCCTCACCGGGGAGCTGTTTTTT.

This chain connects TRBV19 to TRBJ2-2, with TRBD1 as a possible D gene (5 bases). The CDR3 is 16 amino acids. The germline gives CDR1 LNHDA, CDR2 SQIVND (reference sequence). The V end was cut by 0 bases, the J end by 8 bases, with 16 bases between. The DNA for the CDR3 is TGTGCCAGTAGTATAGATGTGATCAGGGCTCGTGGGGAGCTGTTTTTT. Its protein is CASSIDVIRARGELFF.

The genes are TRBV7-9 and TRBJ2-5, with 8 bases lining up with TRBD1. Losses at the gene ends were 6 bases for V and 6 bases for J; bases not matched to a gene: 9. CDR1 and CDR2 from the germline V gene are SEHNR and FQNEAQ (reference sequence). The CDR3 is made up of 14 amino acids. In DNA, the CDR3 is TGTGCCAGCAGTTTTGATACAGGGGGAAAGACCCAGTACTTC. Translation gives CASSFDTGGKTQYF.

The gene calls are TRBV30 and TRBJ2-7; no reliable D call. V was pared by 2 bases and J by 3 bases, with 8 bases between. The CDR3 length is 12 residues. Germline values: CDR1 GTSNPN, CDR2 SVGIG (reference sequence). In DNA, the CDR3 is TGTGCCTGGAGTCCCTCAGTCTACGAGCAGTACTTC. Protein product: CAWSPSVYEQYF.

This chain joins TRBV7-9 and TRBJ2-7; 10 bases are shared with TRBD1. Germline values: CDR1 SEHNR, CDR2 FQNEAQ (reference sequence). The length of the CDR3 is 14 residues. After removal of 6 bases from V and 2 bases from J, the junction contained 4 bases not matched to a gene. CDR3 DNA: TGTGCCAGCAGTCAAGGGACAGGGGCCTACGAGCAGTACTTC. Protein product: CASSQGTGAYEQYF.

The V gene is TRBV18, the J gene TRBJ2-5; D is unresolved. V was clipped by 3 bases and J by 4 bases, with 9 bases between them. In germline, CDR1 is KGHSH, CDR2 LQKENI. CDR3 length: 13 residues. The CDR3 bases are TGTGCCAGCTCACCCAGGATCGCAGAGACCCAGTACTTC. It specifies CASSPRIAETQYF.

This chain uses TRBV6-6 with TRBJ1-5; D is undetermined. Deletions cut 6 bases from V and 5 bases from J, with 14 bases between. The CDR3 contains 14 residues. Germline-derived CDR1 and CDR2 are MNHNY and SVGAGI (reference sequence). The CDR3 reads CASRRQDGDQPQHF. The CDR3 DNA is TGTGCCAGCAGACGCCAGGACGGCGATCAGCCCCAGCATTTT.

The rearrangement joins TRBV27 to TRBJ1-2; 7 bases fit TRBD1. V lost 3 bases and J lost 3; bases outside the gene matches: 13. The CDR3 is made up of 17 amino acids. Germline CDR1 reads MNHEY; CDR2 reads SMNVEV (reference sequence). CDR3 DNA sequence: TGTGCCAGCAGTTTGCTCTCGACAGGGAAGGTCGACTATGGCTACACCTTC. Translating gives CASSLLSTGKVDYGYTF.

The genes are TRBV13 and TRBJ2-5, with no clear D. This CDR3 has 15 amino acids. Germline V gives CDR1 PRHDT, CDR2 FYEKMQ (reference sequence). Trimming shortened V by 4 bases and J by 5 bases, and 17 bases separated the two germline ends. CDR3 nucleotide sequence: TGTGCCAGCAGCTCGGGCCCCGACAATGAGGAGACCCAGTACTTC. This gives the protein CASSSGPDNEETQYF.

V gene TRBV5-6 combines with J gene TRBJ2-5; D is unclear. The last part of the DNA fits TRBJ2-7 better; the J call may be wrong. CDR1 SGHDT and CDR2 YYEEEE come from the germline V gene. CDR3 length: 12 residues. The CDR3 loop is CASRGTSYEQYF. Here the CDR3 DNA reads TGTGCCAGCCGCGGAACCTCCTACGAGCAGTACTTC.

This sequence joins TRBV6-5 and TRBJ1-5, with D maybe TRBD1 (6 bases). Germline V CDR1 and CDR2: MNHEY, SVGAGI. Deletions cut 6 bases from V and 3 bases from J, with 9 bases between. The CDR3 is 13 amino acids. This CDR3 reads CASSGQINQPQHF. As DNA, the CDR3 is TGTGCCAGCAGCGGACAGATCAATCAGCCCCAGCATTTT.

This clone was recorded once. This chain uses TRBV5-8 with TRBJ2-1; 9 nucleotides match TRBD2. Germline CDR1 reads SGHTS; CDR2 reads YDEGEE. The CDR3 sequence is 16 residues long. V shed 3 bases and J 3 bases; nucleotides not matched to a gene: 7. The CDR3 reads CASSSLAGVDYNEQFF. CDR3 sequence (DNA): TGTGCCAGCAGCTCCTTAGCGGGAGTGGACTACAATGAGCAGTTCTTC.

The DNA for the CDR3 is TGCAGCGTTACGGGAGGGCCTCGGTCCTCCTACAATGAGCAGTTCTTC. Translation: CSVTGGPRSSYNEQFF. V gene TRBV29-1 combines with J gene TRBJ2-1; 8 bases are shared with TRBD2. V was clipped by 5 bases and J by 0 bases; unmatched bases: 9. This CDR3 is 16 amino acids long. Germline-derived CDR1 and CDR2 are SQVTM and ANQGSEA.

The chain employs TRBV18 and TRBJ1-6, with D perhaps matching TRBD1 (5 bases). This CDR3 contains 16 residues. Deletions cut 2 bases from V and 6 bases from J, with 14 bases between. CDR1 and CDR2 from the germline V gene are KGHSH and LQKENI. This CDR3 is CASSPKGQQGNSPLHF. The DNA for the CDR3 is TGTGCCAGCTCACCAAAAGGGCAGCAGGGTAATTCACCCCTCCACTTT.

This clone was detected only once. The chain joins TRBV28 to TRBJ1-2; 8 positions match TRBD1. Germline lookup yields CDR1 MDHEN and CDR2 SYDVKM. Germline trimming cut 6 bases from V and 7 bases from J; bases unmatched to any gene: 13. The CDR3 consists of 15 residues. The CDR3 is CASSLTGGGGSGYTF. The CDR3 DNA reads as TGTGCCAGCAGCCTTACAGGGGGTGGGGGTTCTGGCTACACCTTC.

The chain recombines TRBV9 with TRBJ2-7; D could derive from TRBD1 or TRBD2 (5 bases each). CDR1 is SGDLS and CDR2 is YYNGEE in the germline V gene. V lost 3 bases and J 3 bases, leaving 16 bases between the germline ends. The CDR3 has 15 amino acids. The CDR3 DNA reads TGTGCCAGCAGCGAGGGGACGGGCTCCGGCTACGAGCAGTACTTC. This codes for CASSEGTGSGYEQYF.

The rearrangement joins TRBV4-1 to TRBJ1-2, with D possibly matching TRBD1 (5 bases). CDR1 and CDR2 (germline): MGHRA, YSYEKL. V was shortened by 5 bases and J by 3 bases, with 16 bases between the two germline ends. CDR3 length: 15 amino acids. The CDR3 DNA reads TGCGCCAGCAGCTCCCCTCAGACAGCGGACTATGGCTACACCTTC. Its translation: CASSSPQTADYGYTF.

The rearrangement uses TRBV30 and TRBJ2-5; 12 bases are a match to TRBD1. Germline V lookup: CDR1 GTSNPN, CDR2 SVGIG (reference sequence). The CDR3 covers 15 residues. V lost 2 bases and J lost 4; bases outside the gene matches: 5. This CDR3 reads CAWSWGQGASETQYF. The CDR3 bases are TGTGCCTGGAGTTGGGGACAGGGGGCATCAGAGACCCAGTACTTC.

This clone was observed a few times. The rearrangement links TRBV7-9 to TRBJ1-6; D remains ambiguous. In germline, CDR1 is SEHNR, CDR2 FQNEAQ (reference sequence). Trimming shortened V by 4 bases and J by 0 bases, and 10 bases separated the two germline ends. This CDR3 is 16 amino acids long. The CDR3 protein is CASSSSRASYNSPLHF. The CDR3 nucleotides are TGTGCCAGCAGCTCATCGAGGGCCTCCTATAATTCACCCCTCCACTTT.

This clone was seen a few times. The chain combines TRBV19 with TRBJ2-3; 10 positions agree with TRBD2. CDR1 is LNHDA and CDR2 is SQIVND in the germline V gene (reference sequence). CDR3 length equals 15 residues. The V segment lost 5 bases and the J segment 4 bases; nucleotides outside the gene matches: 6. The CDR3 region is CASSPLAGEADTQYF. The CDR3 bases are TGTGCCAGTAGTCCCCTAGCGGGAGAAGCAGATACGCAGTATTTT. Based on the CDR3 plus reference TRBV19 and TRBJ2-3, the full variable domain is DGGITQSPKYLFRKEGQNVTLSCEQNLNHDAMYWYRQDPGQGLRLIYYSQIVNDFQKGDIAEGYSVSREKKESFPLTVTSAQKNPTAFYLCASSPLAGEADTQYFGPGTRLTVL.